This T cell receptor beta chain was observed in a study of shared clonotypes between healthy human individuals (TCRdb year 2020). With respect to the entire study: The cohort comprised a couple of women and a few men aged 18 to 49 years. For each donor, CD4 naive and CD4 memory were each given three plates, CD8 naive was given two plates, and CD8 memory was given one plate. Blood TCR repertoires of a handful of healthy adults were deeply sequenced to estimate repertoire size and the extent of clonotype sharing between individuals. To increase sequencing depth and limit assay-specific biases, different laboratories used diverse techniques to prepare libraries and sequence TCR repertoires. Per donor, leukapheresis produced somewhere between about 0.9 and 9 billion PBMCs.

The research as a whole found: Naive subsets generally had larger estimated clonotype richness than memory subsets. Even with the large sequencing depth, rarefaction of the sorted-subset datasets indicated that sequencing was incomplete. Across a handful of donors, around 5% of naive CD4, roughly 3.5% of naive CD8, under 2.5% of memory CD4, and approximately 0.42% of memory CD8 clonotypes were shared. Compared with non-shared clonotypes, the clonotypes found in all four sorted-subset donors had higher generation probabilities. Because the study included only a small number of donors, the genetic and exposure-history diversity represented was limited. Pairwise subsampling indicated that sequencing depth was expected to affect the degree of clonotype sharing among donors. Sampling was limited to blood, and TCR repertoires in tissue likely differ from TCR repertoires in blood.

About this clone: Its binding antigen is unknown. Base qualities are missing; no much larger clone stands one base away. The sample holds other DNA sequences that translate to the same CDR3.

Using the deep immunoSEQ assay, TCR CDR3 regions were amplified from genomic DNA by multiplex PCR. Extracted genomic DNA from each cell subset was distributed evenly across all wells of several immunoSEQ 96-well plates, and each plate was treated as a replicate. For sorted subsets, around 200 ng genomic DNA, equal to 25,000 to 35,000 T cell genomes, was loaded into each replicate PCR. Purified libraries were quantified with a Qubit 3.0 fluorometer, sized on a Bioanalyzer 2100, and re-quantified with the KAPA Library Quantification kit. Each immunoSEQ 96-well plate was sequenced on its own single-read 150-cycle Illumina NextSeq 550 flow cell. The authors' analysis ran thus. Because the immunoSEQ output held only junctional sequences and lacked quality scores, the filtering could not match the filtering applied to full-length reads. To assign V/J genes and CDR3, sequences were annotated using PyIR, a Python wrapper for IgBLAST v1.9, with IMGT germline references. Reads with weak V/J assignments (E-value above 1e-6), missing CDR3, stop codons, out-of-frame junctions, or ambiguous translated residues were removed. V3J clonotypes were defined as sequences sharing an identical inferred V gene, J gene, and CDR3 amino acid sequence. Percentage overlap between repertoires was computed as shared unique clonotypes divided by the size of the smaller repertoire. Repertoire richness was assessed with RTK rarefaction, the Chao1 estimator, and Recon v2.1 estimates of unobserved clonotypes. Generation probabilities for all TCRbeta clonotypes obtained by the gDNA method from several donors were computed using OLGA. TCRdb mirrors the immuneACCESS table, restricted to in-frame sequences. Some clones are absent from its copies; in checked studies, under half trace to an unresolved V gene, and the reason for the others is unknown. V, J and clone size are taken as reported in that table, and D and trimming were inferred from the DNA itself. The sample contains approximately 1.5 million clones, 98% of them found a single time. Around 0.38% of the sample goes to the ten largest clones.

The germline V gene yields KGHSH for CDR1 and LQKENI for CDR2. V loses 6 bases, J loses 2 bases, and the germline ends lie 11 bases apart. The CDR3 runs 14 residues from the cysteine to the phenylalanine. The entry retains the CDR3 DNA only, 42 bases that are in frame from base 1. Healthy HIV-negative adults with no recently reported acute infections or vaccinations were included as donors. Every donor was a Caucasian adult living in Nashville, Tennessee, USA. CD4+ T cells were enriched by magnetic negative selection; naive cells were then positively selected on CD45RA, and the negative fraction formed the memory subset. After blood collection by leukapheresis, PBMCs were isolated using Ficoll-Histopaque density gradient centrifugation and then cryopreserved in the vapor phase of liquid nitrogen. Analytical flow cytometry was used to check the purity and quantity of each magnetically sorted T cell population. Each sorted fraction had its genomic DNA isolated and then quantified by UV absorbance on a Nanodrop 2000c.

Specimen: naive CD4+ T cells sorted from blood. The cell subset or site label here, explained by the study, means: CD45RA+ positively selected. The sequence is built from TRBV18 and TRBJ2-1; TRBD2 is possibly the D segment (6 matching bases). This sequence was found in a man younger than 40 in good health. The nucleotide sequence is given as TGTGCCAGCTCCTTGTCGGGGGCCTACAATGAGCAGTTCTTC. Its translation is CASSLSGAYNEQFF.